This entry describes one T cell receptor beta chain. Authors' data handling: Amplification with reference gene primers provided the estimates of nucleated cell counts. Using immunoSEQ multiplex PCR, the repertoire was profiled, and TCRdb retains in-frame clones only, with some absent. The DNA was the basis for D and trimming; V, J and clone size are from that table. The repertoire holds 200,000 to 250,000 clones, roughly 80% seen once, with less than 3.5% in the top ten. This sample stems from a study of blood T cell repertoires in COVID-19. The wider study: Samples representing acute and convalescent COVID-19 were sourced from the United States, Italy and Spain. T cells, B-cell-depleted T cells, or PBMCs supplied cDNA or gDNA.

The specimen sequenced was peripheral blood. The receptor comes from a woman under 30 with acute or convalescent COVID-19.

The DNA for the CDR3 is TGTGCCATCAGTGTGGGCGGGAGTAACGATGAGCAGTTCTTC. It encodes CAISVGGSNDEQFF. This rearrangement joins TRBV10-3 to TRBJ2-1; 7 nucleotides match TRBD2. This CDR3 has 14 residues. CDR1 and CDR2 (germline): ENHRY, SYGVKD. Trimming at V came to 4 bases and at J to 8 bases, leaving 8 bases not matched to a gene.